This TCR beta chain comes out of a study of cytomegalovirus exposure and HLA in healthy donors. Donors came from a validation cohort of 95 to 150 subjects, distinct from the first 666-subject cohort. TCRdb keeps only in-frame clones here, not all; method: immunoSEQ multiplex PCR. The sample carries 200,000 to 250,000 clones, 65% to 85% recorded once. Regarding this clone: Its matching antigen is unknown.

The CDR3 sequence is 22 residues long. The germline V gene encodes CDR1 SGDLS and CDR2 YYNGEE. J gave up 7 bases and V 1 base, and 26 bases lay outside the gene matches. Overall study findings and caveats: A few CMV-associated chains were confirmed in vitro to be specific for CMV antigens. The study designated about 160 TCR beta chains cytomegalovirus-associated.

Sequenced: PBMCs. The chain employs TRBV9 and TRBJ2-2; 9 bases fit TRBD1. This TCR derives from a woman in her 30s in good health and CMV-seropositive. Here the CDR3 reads CASSVYHTLTYKGQGTGGELFF. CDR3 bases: TGTGCCAGCAGCGTATACCATACCCTTACCTATAAGGGACAGGGTACGGGCGGGGAGCTGTTTTTT.